This T cell receptor beta chain appears in the sequencing data of a study of T cells in women clearing cervical HPV infection (dated by TCRdb to 2016 to 2019). At the level of the whole study: Cases were 20 to 25 women with histologically confirmed HPV16-related CIN3 or worse, including a couple of invasive cancers. Controls were 25 women whose single incident HPV16 infection cleared within 12 months without precancer or cancer developing. Blood from cases was drawn at the visit where the lesion was first identified, while blood from controls was drawn once the infection was no longer detected. Among cases, blood sampling occurred a median of roughly 150 days after lesion detection, with an interquartile range of about 80 to 200 days. Since only a few of the women had HLA typing available, the possibility that HLA type was acting as a confounder could not be ruled out. This exploratory proof-of-principle case-control study, nested within the Guanacaste HPV Natural History Study in Costa Rica, compared TCR repertoires among women with different cervical HPV16 outcomes. Cases and controls were matched on age within five years and on year of sample collection. Cases had a median age of about 34 years and controls had a median age of around 41, with no significant differences in baseline characteristics. The parent cohort enrolled 10,049 women aged 18 or older in Guanacaste, Costa Rica, in about 1993 to 1994 and followed the women for roughly seven years. Five blinded duplicates per group were added as quality controls, so that about 60 samples were obtained: roughly 50 participants and some 10 replicates.

Every participant had a single incident cervical HPV16 infection, and women with prevalent HPV16 infections were excluded. Cervical HPV DNA was detected with MY09/MY11 PCR, and genotyping was done by dot-blot hybridization. Fifteen mL of heparinized blood were centrifuged, and the buffy coat was split into aliquots, frozen at -30 degrees C, and then kept at -80 degrees C. QIAGEN kits were used to extract genomic DNA from the buffy coat specimens. In the germline V gene, CDR1 corresponds to KGHSH and CDR2 to LQKENI. Trimmed from V: 3 bases; trimmed from J: 5 bases; junction bases lacking a gene match: 6. The CDR3 spans 14 residues, from the cysteine through the phenylalanine. Part of the CDR3 DNA is given, 33 bases translated from base 1. Concerning this clone itself: The target of this receptor is not known. The read falls 3 residues short of the CDR3 end, and the missing part is taken from the germline J gene.

Study-level results and caveats: TCR repertoire richness was significantly higher in CIN3+ cases than in controls across sequencing depths, while evenness did not differ. Because the number of T cells per sample was unknown, the richness differences could reflect varying T-cell content rather than repertoire biology. Random forest classifiers combining richness and V gene abundances distinguished cases from controls with an estimated AUC of more than 0.8. Whether associations preceded infection or resulted from infection could not be shown with the cross-sectional design, and effector/memory subsets and HPV-specific T cells were not isolated. Lower TRBV6-7 relative abundance was observed in cases than in controls (around 0.1% versus 0.15%; Bonferroni P = 0.0008).

TCR beta CDR3 regions were amplified by multiplex PCR from an average of roughly 1,300 ng genomic DNA per sample using the immunoSEQ assay. The assay corrected primer bias using a complete synthetic TCR repertoire to establish an amplification baseline. Amplicons were sequenced on the Illumina platform. As for the authors' bioinformatics: Error correction of the sequences involved clustering with frequency ratios plus a modified nearest-neighbor algorithm, after which the sequences were analyzed in the immunoSEQ Analyzer using IMGT gene definitions. At each rarefaction depth, TCR richness and evenness were averaged over 20 rarefaction repeats, and samples with fewer sequences than the depth were excluded. Relative abundances of V, D and J genes were compared between groups using Wilcoxon rank sum tests, with FDR correction applied. In the blinded duplicates, the intraclass correlation was around 96% for TCR richness and averaged 76.4% across 60 to 70 gene segments. TCRdb stores this immuneACCESS table with in-frame sequences only. Part of the clones is absent; in the studies checked, under half of the shortfall reflects unresolved V genes, and no reason is known for the rest. The V and J calls and clone size come from that table; D and trimming were worked out from the DNA. The sample table on file contains roughly 30,000 clones. Of the sample, approximately 24% falls within the top ten clones.

The sample was blood buffy coat. The clonotype originates from a woman between 18 and 70 years old with a cervical HPV16 infection that either progressed to CIN3+ or cleared (not recorded which). The chain employs TRBV18 and TRBJ2-7; 8 of the junction bases match TRBD1. The CDR3 protein sequence reads: CASSPANRGDEQYF. The CDR3 DNA, read in part, is TGTGCCAGCTCACCGGCTAACAGGGGGGACGAG.